This record looks at one TCR beta chain sequence and its context. What it binds is unknown. These data come from a study of OX40 agonist ivuxolimab in advanced cancers. General observations from the study: CD4+ T cells averaged fewer expanded clones than CD8+ T cells.

Autoimmune disease history or systemic immunosuppression led to patients being barred. Here immunoSEQ multiplex PCR was the method, and the copy in TCRdb shows in-frame clones only, minus some. Counted here are 45,000 to 70,000 clones, approximately 86% occurring once; the ten biggest clones make up 2.5% to 3.5%. This CDR3 is built from 13 residues. V lost 3 bases and J 1 base, leaving 8 bases between the germline ends. CDR1 is SQVTM, CDR2 ANQGSEA, per germline. Sequencing used CD4+ or CD8+ T cells sorted from blood, obtained in a trial of the OX40 agonist ivuxolimab. This receptor was identified in an adult with an advanced solid tumor such as melanoma, head and neck, liver or kidney cancer. The rearrangement uses TRBV29-1 and TRBJ2-3; TRBD1 is a possible D gene (5 bases). The CDR3 spells CSVDLGGTDTQYF. Written as DNA, the CDR3 is TGCAGCGTTGATTTAGGGGGCACAGATACGCAGTATTTT.